This paragraph reports one T cell receptor beta chain. Antigen: not known. The V gene's germline CDR1 is SGHNT and CDR2 YYREEE (reference sequence). Between the trimmed V and J ends, which lost 4 bases and 5 bases, there was a span of 13 bases. This CDR3 is built from 14 residues. This entry comes from a study of cytotoxic CD8 clonotypes in ibrutinib-treated CLL. Study-wide findings and caveats: Higher clonality was seen at ibrutinib response and a return toward baseline at progression.

Sequenced by immunoSEQ multiplex PCR; TCRdb stores in-frame clones only, minus some. The data contain around 310,000 clones, almost 80% of them singletons. The V and J genes are TRBV5-4 and TRBJ2-1; D might be TRBD1 or TRBD2, each matching 5 bases. The sequencing here drew on PBMCs, taken before ibrutinib treatment. The clonotype comes from a human donor with chronic lymphocytic leukemia. CDR3 in DNA: TGTGCCAGCAGCCGCTGGGGGACCCACAATGAGCAGTTCTTC. Translated, it gives CASSRWGTHNEQFF.